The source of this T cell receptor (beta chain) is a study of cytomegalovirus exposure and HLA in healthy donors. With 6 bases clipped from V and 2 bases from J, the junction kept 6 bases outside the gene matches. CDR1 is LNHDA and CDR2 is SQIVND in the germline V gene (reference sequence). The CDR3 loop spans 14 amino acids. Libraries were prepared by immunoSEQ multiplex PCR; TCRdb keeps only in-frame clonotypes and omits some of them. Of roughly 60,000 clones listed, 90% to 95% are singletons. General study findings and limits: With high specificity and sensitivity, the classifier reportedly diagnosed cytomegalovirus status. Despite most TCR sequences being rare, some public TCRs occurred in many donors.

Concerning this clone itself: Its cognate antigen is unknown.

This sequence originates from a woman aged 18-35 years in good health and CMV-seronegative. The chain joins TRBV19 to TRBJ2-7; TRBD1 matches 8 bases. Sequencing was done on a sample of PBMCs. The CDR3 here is CASRMTGEAYEQYF. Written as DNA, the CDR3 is TGTGCCAGTAGGATGACAGGGGAGGCCTACGAGCAGTACTTC.